These 31 T cell receptor beta chains were sequenced from one sample in a study of T cell responses to AZD1222 COVID-19 vaccine. Produced via immunoSEQ multiplex PCR; TCRdb's table is partial and in-frame only. There are under 110,000 clones in the sample; roughly nine tenths occur only once, and approximately 5.4% lies in the top ten. Source: peripheral blood, taken on day 0 of AZD1222 vaccination. The receptors originated from an adult in good health.

CDR3 coding DNA: TGTGCCAGCAGCAAAAGGAACCGGGACAAGAATTCACCCCTCCACTTT. Protein: CASSKRNRDKNSPLHF. The rearrangement uses TRBV21-1 and TRBJ1-6; the table calls TRBD1, which could not be checked here. TRBV21-1 is annotated as a pseudogene. The CDR3 totals 16 residues.

V gene TRBV4-2 combines with J gene TRBJ1-6; D not resolved. This CDR3 is 15 amino acids long. Germline CDR1 and CDR2: LGHNA and YNFKEQ. V was trimmed by 2 bases and J by 9 bases, leaving 14 bases between them. The CDR3 DNA follows: TGTGCCAGCAGCCAACGGGAACTGGCGGGTTCACCCCTCCACTTT. This translates into CASSQRELAGSPLHF.

The table lists this clone with a few counts. The rearrangement links TRBV6-2 or TRBV6-3 to TRBJ1-1; a weak D match, TRBD1 (6 bases). The CDR3 spans 12 residues. Trimming took 5 bases from V and 8 from J, leaving 12 bases between them. Germline CDR1 and CDR2: MNHEY and SVGEGT. For the CDR3, the DNA is TGTGCCAGCAGTAGACAGGTTCCCGAAGCTTTCTTT. Its translation: CASSRQVPEAFF.

V and J are TRBV5-6 and TRBJ2-1; D is uncertain. Germline CDR1 is SGHDT and CDR2 is YYEEEE. The CDR3 length is 15 residues. Deletions cut 0 bases from V and 0 bases from J, with 7 bases between. CDR3 sequence: CASSLGGNSYNEQFF. The CDR3 bases are TGTGCCAGCAGCTTGGGGGGAAACTCCTACAATGAGCAGTTCTTC.

The sample holds one count of this clone. The CDR3 bases are TGTGCCAGCAGCCGAACAGGGGGTGGAAACACCATATATTTT. Translated, it gives CASSRTGGGNTIYF. The chain is built from TRBV3-1 (or the pseudogene TRBV3-2) and TRBJ1-3; TRBD1 matches 8 bases. There are 14 residues in the CDR3. V was pared by 4 bases and J by 3 bases, with 2 bases of the junction left unmatched. From germline, CDR1 is LGHDT and CDR2 YNNKEL (reference sequence).

The CDR3 coding sequence is TGCGCCAGCAGCGCGACTTCCTACGAGCAGTACTTC. Protein: CASSATSYEQYF. The rearrangement links TRBV5-1 to TRBJ2-7, with D hard to call. The CDR3 sequence is 12 residues long. Between the trimmed V and J ends, which lost 4 bases and 1 base, there was a span of 6 bases. CDR1 is SGHRS, CDR2 YFSETQ, per germline.

V and J are TRBV6-2 or TRBV6-3 and TRBJ2-4, with D possibly matching TRBD2 (6 bases). Looked up from germline, CDR1 is MNHEY and CDR2 is SVGEGT. The CDR3 consists of 18 residues. V lost 3 bases, J lost 0 bases, and 18 bases lay in between. The CDR3 DNA follows: TGTGCCAGCAGTTATGGGGGGTGGGCAGGTCTAGCCAAAAACATTCAGTACTTC. It encodes CASSYGGWAGLAKNIQYF.

The chain links TRBV10-3 to TRBJ1-2; tentatively, D is TRBD1 (5 bases). The germline V and J ends were trimmed by 4 bases and 9 bases, with 15 bases remaining between them. Germline V gene data show CDR1 as ENHRY and CDR2 as SYGVKD. The CDR3 extends over 13 amino acids. CDR3 sequence reads: CAISVEQVMSYTF. DNA for the CDR3: TGTGCCATCAGTGTTGAACAGGTCATGAGCTACACCTTC.

Concerning this clone itself: Different DNA sequences within this sample yield the same CDR3. The chain has TRBV3-1 (or the pseudogene TRBV3-2) and TRBJ1-2, with TRBD1 identical over 8 bases. Trimming took 4 bases from V and 8 from J; bases not matched to a gene: 3. The V gene's germline CDR1 is LGHDT and CDR2 YNNKEL (reference sequence). The CDR3 runs 12 residues. In DNA form, the CDR3 reads TGTGCCAGCAGCCTAACAGGGGGGGGCTACACCTTC. Translating it yields CASSLTGGGYTF.

This sequence joins TRBV9 and TRBJ2-1, with TRBD2 matching over 9 bases. This CDR3 has 15 amino acids. CDR1 and CDR2 (germline): SGDLS, YYNGEE. The V gene end was trimmed by 4 bases and the J gene end by 9 bases; junction bases not matched to a gene: 11. The CDR3 DNA reads as TGTGCCAGCAGCTTGACTAGCGGCACTCCCAGTGAGCAGTTCTTC. Translated, it gives CASSLTSGTPSEQFF.

The chain uses TRBV7-9 and TRBJ1-6; maybe TRBD1 (6 bases). Germline assignment: CDR1 SEHNR and CDR2 FQNEAQ (reference sequence). V lost 1 base to trimming and J lost 10 bases, with 11 bases between them. This CDR3 is built from 14 residues. This CDR3 reads CASSLEGDGSPLHF. In DNA form, the CDR3 reads TGTGCCAGCAGCTTAGAGGGGGACGGCTCACCCCTCCACTTT.

Only one count was recorded for this clone. The chain has TRBV15 and TRBJ1-1; 7 positions match TRBD1. Trimming removed 0 bases from V and 4 bases from J; junction bases left unmatched: 17. This CDR3 comprises 19 residues. The germline gives CDR1 LNHNV, CDR2 YYDKDF (reference sequence). CDR3 sequence (DNA): TGTGCCACCAGCAGAGATAATTTGCGACAGGGACATTACAGCACTGAAGCTTTCTTT. Translated, it gives CATSRDNLRQGHYSTEAFF.

This chain uses TRBV19 with TRBJ1-5; D remains ambiguous. The CDR3 covers 15 residues. Deletions cut 5 bases from V and 7 bases from J, with 18 bases between. CDR1 is LNHDA and CDR2 is SQIVND in the germline V gene (reference sequence). CDR3 sequence: CASSFGPISLQPQHF. CDR3 in DNA: TGTGCCAGTAGTTTTGGGCCCATTAGTTTACAGCCCCAGCATTTT.

With respect to this clone: A junction end diverges from the germline sequence, so it may reflect a read error. The chain combines TRBV7-6 with TRBJ1-1, with 7 bases matching TRBD1. The CDR3 has 15 amino acids. Germline V lookup: CDR1 SGHVS, CDR2 FNYEAQ. DNA of the CDR3: TGTGCCAGCAGCCCTCTGGACAGGCCCGGCGCTGACGCTTTCTTT. It yields the protein CASSPLDRPGADAFF.

The J gene is TRBJ1-2, the V gene TRBV5-1; 8 bases agree with TRBD1. The CDR3 has 14 residues. Germline V gene lookup returns CDR1 SGHRS and CDR2 YFSETQ. The V and J ends lost 5 bases and 7 bases, in that order; junction bases with no gene match: 10. The CDR3 region is CASRQTGTGGGYTF. CDR3 nucleotide sequence: TGCGCCAGCAGACAAACCGGGACAGGAGGTGGCTACACCTTC.

This clone was counted between two and nine times. The CDR3 loop reads CASSLRVAETQYF. CDR3 in DNA: TGTGCCAGCAGCTTAAGGGTGGCCGAGACCCAGTACTTC. The chain couples TRBV7-3 to TRBJ2-5; D not resolved. The germline V gene encodes CDR1 SGHTA and CDR2 FQGTGA. The V end lost 1 base, the J end lost 5 bases, and 8 bases lay between the germline ends. CDR3 length: 13 residues.

The chain uses TRBV4-2 and TRBJ2-3, with 8 bases aligning to TRBD2. The ends lost 1 base at V and 6 bases at J; junction bases unmatched: 6. This CDR3 comprises 15 residues. In germline, CDR1 is LGHNA, CDR2 YNFKEQ. CDR3 loop: CASSQGSAGEDTQYF. Here the CDR3 DNA reads TGTGCCAGCAGCCAAGGGTCAGCGGGAGAGGATACGCAGTATTTT.

The rearrangement uses TRBV28 and TRBJ1-2; D not certain. This CDR3 region has 14 residues. V shed 5 bases and J shed 4 bases, with 14 bases lying between them. Looked up from germline, CDR1 is MDHEN and CDR2 is SYDVKM. The CDR3 here is CASSLSALRYGYTF. The DNA of the CDR3 is TGTGCCAGCAGTCTTTCAGCCCTCCGCTATGGCTACACCTTC.

The chain has TRBV5-1 and TRBJ1-1, with D hard to call. The V and J ends lost 3 bases and 1 base respectively, with 10 bases between them. CDR3 length: 14 amino acids. CDR1 SGHRS and CDR2 YFSETQ come from the germline V gene. In DNA form, the CDR3 reads TGCGCCAGCAGCTACCTGACGGGGAACACTGAAGCTTTCTTT. This translates into CASSYLTGNTEAFF. Filled out from reference TRBV5-1 and TRBJ1-1, the complete variable domain reads KAGVTQTPRYLIKTRGQQVTLSCSPISGHRSVSWYQQTPGQGLQFLFEYFSETQRNKGNFPGRFSGRQFSNSRSEMNVSTLELGDSALYLCASSYLTGNTEAFFGQGTRLTVV.

The chain has TRBV12-3 or TRBV12-4 and TRBJ1-5, with a tentative D call TRBD1 (5 bases). The CDR3 is 13 residues long. V was pared by 6 bases and J by 2 bases, with 8 bases between. CDR3 DNA: TGTGCCAGCAGCCGAGGGGGCAATCAGCCCCAGCATTTT. This codes for CASSRGGNQPQHF.

The genes are TRBV18 and TRBJ1-4; D is undetermined. Looked up from germline, CDR1 is KGHSH and CDR2 is LQKENI. The ends were cut back, 3 bases at V and 5 bases at J, with 13 bases in the middle. This CDR3 is 15 amino acids long. This CDR3 is CASSPLREVNEKLFF. The CDR3 bases are TGTGCCAGCTCACCCCTGCGAGAGGTCAATGAAAAACTGTTTTTT.

The genes are TRBV18 and TRBJ2-4; TRBD1 is a possible D gene (5 bases). Germline V gene sequence: CDR1 KGHSH, CDR2 LQKENI. CDR3 length: 14 amino acids. V shed 0 bases and J shed 7 bases, with 10 bases lying between them. The CDR3 DNA reads as TGTGCCAGCTCACCACCGGGGCAGCCGAACATTCAGTACTTC. Translation gives CASSPPGQPNIQYF.

The count of this clone is one. The rearrangement joins TRBV5-4 to TRBJ2-2; 7 bases are shared with TRBD1. V was pared by 2 bases and J by 7 bases, with 2 bases of the junction left unmatched. There are 13 residues in the CDR3. Germline V gives CDR1 SGHNT, CDR2 YYREEE (reference sequence). This chain's CDR3 is CASSLRGHGELFF. CDR3 sequence (DNA): TGTGCCAGCAGCTTAAGGGGGCACGGGGAGCTGTTTTTT. Variable domain in full (rest from reference TRBV5-4 and TRBJ2-2): ETGVTQSPTHLIKTRGQQVTLRCSSQSGHNTVSWYQQALGQGPQFIFQYYREEENGRGNFPPRFSGLQFPNYSSELNVNALELDDSALYLCASSLRGHGELFFGEGSRLTVL.

This chain uses TRBV9 with TRBJ2-3; 13 bases match TRBD2. The germline gives CDR1 SGDLS, CDR2 YYNGEE. This CDR3 has 18 residues. V shed 0 bases and J 2 bases; nucleotides not matched to a gene: 6. DNA of the CDR3: TGTGCCAGCAGCGTAGCTACGGGACTAGCGGGATCCACAGATACGCAGTATTTT. Translation gives CASSVATGLAGSTDTQYF.

This chain uses TRBV2 with TRBJ2-1; D gene uncertain. CDR3 length: 14 amino acids. Germline CDR1 is SNHLY and CDR2 is FYNNEI. Trimming pared 1 base from V and 10 bases from J, leaving 14 bases between. The CDR3 nucleotides are TGTGCCAGCAGTGAAGTCCTAACAAGCCCCGAGCAGTTCTTC. Encoded protein: CASSEVLTSPEQFF.

V is TRBV7-8 and J is TRBJ1-1; D uncertain. The CDR3 length is 12 residues. Trimming removed 5 bases at V and 5 bases at J, with 9 bases between. In germline, CDR1 is SGHVS, CDR2 FQNEAQ. The CDR3 sequence is CASSPVGTEAFF. The CDR3 region has the DNA TGTGCCAGCAGCCCCGTGGGTACTGAAGCTTTCTTT.

This sequence joins TRBV3-1 (or the pseudogene TRBV3-2) and TRBJ1-4; no reliable D call. V was trimmed by 4 bases and J by 8 bases, leaving 14 bases between them. There are 14 residues in the CDR3. In germline, CDR1 is LGHDT, CDR2 YNNKEL (reference sequence). The CDR3 DNA sequence: TGTGCCAGCAGCCCCCCTCGGGGAGCAGAAAAACTGTTTTTT. Its protein product is CASSPPRGAEKLFF.

As regards this clone: Sequence at one end of the junction differs from germline and may be a read error. The chain uses TRBV7-9 and TRBJ1-5; D gene unclear. Germline assignment: CDR1 SEHNR and CDR2 FQNEAQ (reference sequence). The CDR3 loop spans 12 amino acids. The CDR3 here is CASSESGQPQHF. CDR3 nucleotide sequence: TGTGCCAGCAGCGAATCCGGGCAGCCTCAGCATTTT.

The V call is TRBV7-2, the J call TRBJ2-1, with 8 positions matching TRBD1. Germline CDR1 SGHTA, CDR2 FQGNSA. J gave up 7 bases and V 7 bases, and 6 bases lay outside the gene matches. This CDR3 has 13 amino acids. CDR3 coding DNA: TGTGCCAGCACCATCTACAGGGGGAATGAGCAGTTCTTC. Protein: CASTIYRGNEQFF.

The chain uses TRBV20-1 and TRBJ2-1, with D tentatively TRBD2 (5 bases). The CDR3 loop spans 10 amino acids. Germline V gives CDR1 DFQATT, CDR2 SNEGSKA (reference sequence). The CDR3 sequence is CSLGSVKQFF. CDR3 in DNA: TGCTCCTTAGGGAGTGTTAAGCAGTTCTTC.

The rearrangement links TRBV3-1 (or the pseudogene TRBV3-2) to TRBJ2-1, with TRBD2 identical over 8 bases. Losses at the gene ends were 5 bases for V and 10 bases for J; bases not matched to a gene: 7. Looked up from germline, CDR1 is LGHDT and CDR2 is YNNKEL (reference sequence). The CDR3 runs 13 residues. This CDR3 is CASSARLAWEQFF. The CDR3 DNA reads TGTGCCAGCAGCGCCCGACTAGCGTGGGAGCAGTTCTTC.